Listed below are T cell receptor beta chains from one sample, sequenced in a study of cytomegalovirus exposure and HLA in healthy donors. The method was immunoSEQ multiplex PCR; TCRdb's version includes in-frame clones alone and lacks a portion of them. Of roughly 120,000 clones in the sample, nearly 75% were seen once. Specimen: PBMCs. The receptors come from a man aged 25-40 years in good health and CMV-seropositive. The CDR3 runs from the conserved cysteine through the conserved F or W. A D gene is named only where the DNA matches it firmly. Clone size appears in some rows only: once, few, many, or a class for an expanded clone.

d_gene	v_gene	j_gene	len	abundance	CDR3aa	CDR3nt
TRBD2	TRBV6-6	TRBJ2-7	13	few	CAGGRGGSYEQYF	TGTGCCGGGGGACGGGGGGGCTCCTACGAGCAGTACTTC
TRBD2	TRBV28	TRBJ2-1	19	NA	CASSNDISSSGGARGEQFF	TGTGCCAGCAGTAATGACATCTCTAGTAGCGGGGGGGCTCGCGGTGAGCAGTTCTTC
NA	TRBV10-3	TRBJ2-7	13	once	CAMGGPGKAEQYF	TGTGCCATGGGGGGGCCAGGAAAGGCGGAGCAGTACTTC
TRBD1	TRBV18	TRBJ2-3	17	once	CASSYRTGGTYTDTQYF	TGTGCCAGCTCTTATAGGACAGGGGGCACTTACACAGATACGCAGTATTTT
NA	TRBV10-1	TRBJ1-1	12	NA	CASSEIGGEAFF	TGCGCCAGCAGTGAGATCGGAGGGGAAGCTTTCTTT
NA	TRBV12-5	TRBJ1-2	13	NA	CASGSVTDYGYTF	TGTGCTAGTGGTTCCGTGACAGACTATGGCTACACCTTC
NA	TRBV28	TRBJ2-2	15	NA	CATIDGRRGTGELFF	TGTGCCACCATCGACGGACGGCGGGGCACCGGGGAGCTGTTTTTT
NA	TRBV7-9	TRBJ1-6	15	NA	CATRRESLRDSPLHF	TGTGCCACCCGCCGGGAAAGTCTAAGAGATTCACCCCTCCACTTT
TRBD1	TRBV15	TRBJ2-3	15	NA	CATSLHDRVADTQYF	TGTGCCACCAGCCTTCACGACAGGGTGGCAGATACGCAGTATTTT
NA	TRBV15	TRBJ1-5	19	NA	CATSRDRRGRSTGNQPQHF	TGTGCCACCAGCAGAGATCGGCGGGGCAGGTCAACAGGCAATCAGCCCCAGCATTTT
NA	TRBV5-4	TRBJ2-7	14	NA	CASSLDQASYEQYF	TGTGCCAGCAGCTTGGACCAGGCCTCCTACGAGCAGTACTTC
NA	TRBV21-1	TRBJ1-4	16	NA	CASSKVGKGPNEKLFF	TGTGCCAGCAGCAAAGTCGGAAAGGGGCCTAATGAAAAACTGTTTTTT
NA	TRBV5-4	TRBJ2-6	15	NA	CASSPHHSGANVLTF	TGTGCCAGCAGCCCACACCACTCTGGGGCCAACGTCCTGACTTTC
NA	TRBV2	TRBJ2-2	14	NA	CASSRDGGTGELFF	TGTGCCAGCAGTCGGGACGGAGGGACCGGGGAGCTGTTTTTT
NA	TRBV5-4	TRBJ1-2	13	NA	CASSLDGNYGYPF	TGTGCCAGCAGCCTAGACGGAAACTATGGCTACCCCTTC
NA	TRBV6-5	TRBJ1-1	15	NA	CASSYTSNLGTEAFF	TGTGCCAGCAGTTATACGTCTAATCTCGGCACTGAAGCTTTCTTT
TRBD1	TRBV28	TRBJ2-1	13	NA	CASSLGTGSEQFF	TGTGCCAGCAGTTTGGGGACAGGGAGTGAGCAGTTCTTC
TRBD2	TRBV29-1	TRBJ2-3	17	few	CSVEDRRLAGGRDTQYF	TGCAGCGTTGAAGATCGTAGACTAGCGGGGGGCCGAGATACGCAGTATTTT
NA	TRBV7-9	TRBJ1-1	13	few	CASSLVAGSEAFF	TGTGCCAGCAGCTTAGTTGCAGGCTCAGAAGCTTTCTTT
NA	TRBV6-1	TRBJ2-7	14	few	CASSDLRRSYEQYF	TGTGCCAGCAGTGACCTCAGGCGCTCCTACGAGCAGTACTTC
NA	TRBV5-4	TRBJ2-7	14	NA	CASSLAEAAGEQYF	TGTGCCAGCAGCTTGGCCGAGGCCGCCGGCGAGCAGTACTTC
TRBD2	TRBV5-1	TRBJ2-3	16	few	CASSSTSGGPTDTQYF	TGCGCCAGCAGCTCGACTAGCGGGGGGCCCACAGATACGCAGTATTTT
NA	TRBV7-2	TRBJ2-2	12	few	CASSPLTGELFF	TGTGCCAGCAGCCCTCTAACCGGGGAGCTGTTTTTT
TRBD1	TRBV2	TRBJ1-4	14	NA	CASFSGTGNEKLFF	TGTGCCAGTTTTTCCGGGACAGGCAATGAAAAACTGTTTTTT
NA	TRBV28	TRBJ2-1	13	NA	CASSGGRDNEQFF	TGTGCCAGCAGTGGAGGCAGAGACAATGAGCAGTTCTTC
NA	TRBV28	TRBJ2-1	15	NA	CASSTRWSSYNEQFF	TGTGCCAGCAGCACACGATGGAGCTCCTACAATGAGCAGTTCTTC
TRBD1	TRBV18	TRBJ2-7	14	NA	CASSPPWDSYEQYF	TGTGCCAGCTCACCACCGTGGGACAGTTACGAGCAGTACTTC
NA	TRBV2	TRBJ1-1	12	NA	CASSALGSEAFF	TGTGCCAGCAGCGCCCTGGGGAGTGAAGCTTTCTTT
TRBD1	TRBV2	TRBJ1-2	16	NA	CASSRSPPTGVDGYTF	TGTGCCAGCAGCCGATCCCCTCCGACAGGGGTGGATGGCTACACCTTC
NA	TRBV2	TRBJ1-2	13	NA	CASRPTGDYGYTF	TGTGCCAGCAGGCCGACAGGAGACTATGGCTACACCTTC
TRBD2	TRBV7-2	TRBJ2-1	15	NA	CASSPFLSGGNEQFF	TGTGCCAGCAGCCCCTTTTTAAGCGGGGGCAATGAGCAGTTCTTC
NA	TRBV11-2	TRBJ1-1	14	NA	CASSRDSGGTEAFF	TGTGCCAGCAGTCGCGACAGTGGAGGGACTGAAGCTTTCTTT
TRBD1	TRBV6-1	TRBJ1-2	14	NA	CASSGLTGNYGYPF	TGTGCCAGCAGTGGACTGACAGGGAACTATGGCTACCCCTTC
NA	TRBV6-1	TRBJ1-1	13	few	CASSEVWATEAFF	TGTGCCAGCAGTGAAGTCTGGGCCACTGAAGCTTTCTTT
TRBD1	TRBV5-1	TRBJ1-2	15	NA	CASAASGTGVYGYTF	TGCGCCAGCGCCGCGTCCGGGACAGGGGTCTATGGCTACACCTTC
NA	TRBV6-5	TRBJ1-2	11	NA	CASSNRRGYTF	TGTGCCAGCAGTAACAGGCGCGGCTACACCTTC
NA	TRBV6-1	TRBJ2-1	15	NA	CASSEAPRSWNEQFF	TGTGCCAGCAGTGAAGCCCCACGGTCCTGGAATGAGCAGTTCTTC
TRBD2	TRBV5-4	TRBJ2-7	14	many	CASSSMIAGGEQYF	TGTGCCAGCAGCTCGATGATAGCGGGGGGGGAGCAGTACTTC
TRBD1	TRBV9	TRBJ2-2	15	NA	CASSGGTENTGELFF	TGTGCCAGCAGCGGTGGGACAGAGAACACCGGGGAGCTGTTTTTT
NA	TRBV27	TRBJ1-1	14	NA	CASGYDRRNTEAFF	TGTGCCAGCGGTTACGACAGGAGAAACACTGAAGCTTTCTTT
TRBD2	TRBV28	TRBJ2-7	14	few	CASSSPGGSYEQYF	TGTGCCAGCAGTTCCCCGGGGGGATCCTACGAGCAGTACTTC
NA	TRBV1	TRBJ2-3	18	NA	CTSSQDGRGGRSTDTQYF	TGCACCAGCAGCCAAGATGGGAGAGGGGGCCGTAGCACAGATACGCAGTATTTT
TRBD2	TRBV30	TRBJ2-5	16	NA	CAWSGTSGGPKETQYF	TGTGCCTGGAGTGGGACTAGCGGGGGACCCAAAGAGACCCAGTACTTC
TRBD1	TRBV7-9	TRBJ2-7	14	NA	CASNSFRGPHEQYF	TGTGCCAGCAACTCCTTCAGGGGGCCCCACGAGCAGTACTTC
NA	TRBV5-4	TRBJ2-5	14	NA	CASSPGASEETQYF	TGTGCCAGCAGCCCTGGGGCTAGCGAAGAGACCCAGTACTTC
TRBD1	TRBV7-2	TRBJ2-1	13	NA	CASSLVETGLQFF	TGTGCCAGCAGCTTAGTCGAGACAGGGCTGCAGTTCTTC
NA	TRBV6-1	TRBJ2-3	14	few	CASSEGTETDTQYF	TGTGCCAGCAGTGAAGGGACAGAAACAGATACGCAGTATTTT
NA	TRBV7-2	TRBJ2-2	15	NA	CASSFDNSNTGELFF	TGTGCCAGCAGCTTCGACAATTCGAACACCGGGGAGCTGTTTTTT
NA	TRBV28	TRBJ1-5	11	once	CASSSYQPQHF	TGTGCCAGCAGTTCTTATCAGCCCCAGCATTTT
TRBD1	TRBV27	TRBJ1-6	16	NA	CASRSNRDRGGSPLHF	TGTGCCAGCAGATCTAACCGGGACAGGGGTGGTTCACCCCTCCACTTT
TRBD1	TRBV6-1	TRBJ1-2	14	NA	CASSEAQGYYGYTF	TGTGCCAGCAGTGAAGCACAGGGGTACTATGGCTACACCTTC
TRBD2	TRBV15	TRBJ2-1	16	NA	CATRGRPSGGYNEQFF	TGTGCCACCAGAGGGAGGCCTAGCGGGGGTTACAATGAGCAGTTCTTC
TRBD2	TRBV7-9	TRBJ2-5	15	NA	CASSLAGTSAETQYF	TGTGCCAGCAGCTTAGCCGGGACTAGCGCGGAGACCCAGTACTTC
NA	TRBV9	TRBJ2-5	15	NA	CASSRRGQSQETQYF	TGTGCCAGCAGCAGACGAGGACAGAGCCAAGAGACCCAGTACTTC